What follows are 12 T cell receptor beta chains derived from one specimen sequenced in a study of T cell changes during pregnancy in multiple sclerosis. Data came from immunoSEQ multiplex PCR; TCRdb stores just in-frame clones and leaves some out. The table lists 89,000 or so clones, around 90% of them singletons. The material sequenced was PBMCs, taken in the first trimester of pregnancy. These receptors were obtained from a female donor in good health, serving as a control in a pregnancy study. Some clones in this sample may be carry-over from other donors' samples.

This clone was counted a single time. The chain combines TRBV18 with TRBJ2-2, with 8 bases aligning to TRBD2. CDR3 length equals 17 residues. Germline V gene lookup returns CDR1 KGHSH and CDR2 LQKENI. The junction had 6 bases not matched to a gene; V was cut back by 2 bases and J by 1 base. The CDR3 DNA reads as TGTGCCAGCTCACCATTTAAGAGCGGGGGGAACACCGGGGAGCTGTTTTTT. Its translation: CASSPFKSGGNTGELFF.

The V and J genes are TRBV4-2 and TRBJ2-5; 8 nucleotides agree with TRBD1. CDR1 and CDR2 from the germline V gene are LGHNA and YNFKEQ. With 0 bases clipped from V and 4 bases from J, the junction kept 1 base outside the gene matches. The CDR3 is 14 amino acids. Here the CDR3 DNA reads TGTGCCAGCAGCCAAGACAGGGGGCGAGAGACCCAGTACTTC. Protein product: CASSQDRGRETQYF.

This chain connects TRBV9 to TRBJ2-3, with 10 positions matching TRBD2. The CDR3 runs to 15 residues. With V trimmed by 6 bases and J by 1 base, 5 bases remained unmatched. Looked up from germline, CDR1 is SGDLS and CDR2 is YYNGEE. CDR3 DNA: TGTGCCAGCAACCTAGCGGGAGTGCGCACAGATACGCAGTATTTT. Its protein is CASNLAGVRTDTQYF.

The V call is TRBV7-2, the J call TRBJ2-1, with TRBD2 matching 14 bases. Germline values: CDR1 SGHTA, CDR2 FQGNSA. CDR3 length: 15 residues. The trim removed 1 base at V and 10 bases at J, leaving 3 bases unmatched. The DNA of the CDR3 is TGTGCCAGCAGCTTAGATGGGACTAGCGGGGGAGAGCAGTTCTTC. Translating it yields CASSLDGTSGGEQFF.

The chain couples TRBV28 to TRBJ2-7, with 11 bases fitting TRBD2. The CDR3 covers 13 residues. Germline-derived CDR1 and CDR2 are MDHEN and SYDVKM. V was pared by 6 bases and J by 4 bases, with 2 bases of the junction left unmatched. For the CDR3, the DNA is TGTGCCAGCAGGACTAGCGGGGTATACGAGCAGTACTTC. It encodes CASRTSGVYEQYF.

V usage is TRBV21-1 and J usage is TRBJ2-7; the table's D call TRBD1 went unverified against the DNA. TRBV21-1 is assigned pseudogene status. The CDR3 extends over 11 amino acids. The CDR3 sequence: CASLPGNEQYF. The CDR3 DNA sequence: TGTGCCAGCTTACCAGGGAACGAGCAGTACTTC.

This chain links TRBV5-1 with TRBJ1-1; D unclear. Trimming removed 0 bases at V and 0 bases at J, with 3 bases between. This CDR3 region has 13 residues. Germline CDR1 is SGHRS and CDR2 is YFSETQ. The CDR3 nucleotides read TGCGCCAGCAGCTTGGGTATGAACACTGAAGCTTTCTTT. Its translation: CASSLGMNTEAFF.

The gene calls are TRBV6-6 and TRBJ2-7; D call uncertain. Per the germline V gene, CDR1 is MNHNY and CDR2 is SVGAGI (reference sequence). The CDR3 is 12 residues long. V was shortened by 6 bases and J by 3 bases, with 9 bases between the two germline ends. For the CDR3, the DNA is TGTGCCAGCAGCGTCTCGTTCTACGAGCAGTACTTC. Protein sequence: CASSVSFYEQYF.

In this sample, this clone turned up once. The CDR3 DNA follows: TGTGCCAGCAGCCAGCAGGGGCGATTAGATGGCTACACCTTC. Amino acids: CASSQQGRLDGYTF. The J gene is TRBJ1-2, the V gene TRBV7-9; D possibly corresponds to TRBD1 (6 bases). This CDR3 region has 14 residues. Looked up from germline, CDR1 is SEHNR and CDR2 is FQNEAQ (reference sequence). The germline V and J ends were trimmed by 5 bases and 6 bases, with 16 bases remaining between them. Variable domain in full (rest from reference TRBV7-9 and TRBJ1-2): DTGVSQNPRHKITKRGQNVTFRCDPISEHNRLYWYRQTLGQGPEFLTYFQNEAQLEKSRLLSDRFSAERPKGSFSTLEIQRTEQGDSAMYLCASSQQGRLDGYTFGSGTRLTVV.

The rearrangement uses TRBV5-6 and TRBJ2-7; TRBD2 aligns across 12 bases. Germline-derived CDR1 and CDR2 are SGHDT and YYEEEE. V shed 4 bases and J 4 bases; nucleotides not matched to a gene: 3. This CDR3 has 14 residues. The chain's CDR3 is CASSLLAGGYEQYF. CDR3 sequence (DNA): TGTGCCAGCAGCCTTCTAGCGGGGGGGTACGAGCAGTACTTC. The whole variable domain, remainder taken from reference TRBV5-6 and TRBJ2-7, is DAGVTQSPTHLIKTRGQQVTLRCSPKSGHDTVSWYQQALGQGPQFIFQYYEEEERQRGNFPDRFSGHQFPNYSSELNVNALLLGDSALYLCASSLLAGGYEQYFGPGTRLTVT.

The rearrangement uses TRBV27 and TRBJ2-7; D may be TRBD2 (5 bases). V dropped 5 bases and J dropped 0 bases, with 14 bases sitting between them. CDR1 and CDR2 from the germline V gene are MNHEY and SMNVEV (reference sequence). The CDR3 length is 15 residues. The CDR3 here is CASSPRGPSSYEQYF. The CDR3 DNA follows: TGTGCCAGCAGTCCCCGAGGGCCGAGCTCCTACGAGCAGTACTTC.

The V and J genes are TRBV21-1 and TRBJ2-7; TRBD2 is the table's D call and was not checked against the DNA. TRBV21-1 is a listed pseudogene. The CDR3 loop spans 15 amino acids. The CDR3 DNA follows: TGTGCCAGCAGCAAATCCGAGGGCTCGATATACGAGCAGTACTTC. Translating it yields CASSKSEGSIYEQYF.